The next 24 T cell receptor beta chains were all read from a single sample in a study of T-cell reconstitution after alpha-beta-depleted transplantation in children. Preparation of the TCRbeta library was carried out with unique molecular identifiers. TCRdb recomputed calls from the PCR reads with MiXCR, one row per CDR3 protein. The data show fewer than 90,000 distinct CDR3 sequences, about 7% seen once. The material sequenced was PBMCs from the stem cell graft donor, taken from the stem cell graft. Receptor source: a human donor who donated a stem cell graft to a child with acute lymphoblastic leukemia.

This clonotype was detected many times. The chain has TRBV7-2 and TRBJ2-3, with D possibly being TRBD2 (5 bases). Trimming shortened V by 1 base and J by 2 bases, and 16 bases separated the two germline ends. Germline V gene sequence: CDR1 SGHTA, CDR2 FQGNSA. This CDR3 is 17 amino acids long. CDR3 DNA: TGTGCCAGCAGCTTAGGGGCGGGCCGGAGTTTCACAGATACGCAGTATTTT. Translating gives CASSLGAGRSFTDTQYF.

This sequence joins TRBV5-4 and TRBJ2-5; TRBD2 agrees at 13 bases. CDR1 and CDR2 from the germline V gene are SGHNT and YYREEE (reference sequence). The J segment lost 1 base and the V segment lost 3 bases, leaving 3 bases of the junction unmatched. The CDR3 length is 16 residues. The CDR3 nucleotides read TGTGCCAGCAGCTCTCGACTAGCGGGGGGCCAAGAGACCCAGTACTTC. Its translation: CASSSRLAGGQETQYF. Based on the CDR3 plus reference TRBV5-4 and TRBJ2-5, the full variable domain is ETGVTQSPTHLIKTRGQQVTLRCSSQSGHNTVSWYQQALGQGPQFIFQYYREEENGRGNFPPRFSGLQFPNYSSELNVNALELDDSALYLCASSSRLAGGQETQYFGPGTRLLVL.

This clonotype was observed many times. At one end the junction does not follow the germline gene, possibly because of a read error. The gene calls are TRBV5-1 and TRBJ2-1; 11 bases fit TRBD2. The CDR3 runs to 11 residues. CDR1 is SGHRS, CDR2 YFSETQ, per germline. CDR3 amino acids: CASSAGLAVAF. The CDR3 region has the DNA TGCGCCAGCAGCGCGGGACTAGCGGTTGCCTTC.

This clonotype was counted at least ten times. The J gene is TRBJ2-2, the V gene TRBV4-2; 8 bases are shared with TRBD2. V trimming: 4 bases; J trimming: 5 bases; junction bases outside the gene matches: 9. The CDR3 has 16 amino acids. Germline CDR1 is LGHNA and CDR2 is YNFKEQ. As DNA, the CDR3 is TGTGCCAGCAGCCCCCGGGAGGGGCTAGGGACCGGGGAGCTGTTTTTT. It yields the protein CASSPREGLGTGELFF.

The gene calls are TRBV27 and TRBJ2-7; 9 bases match TRBD2. Germline V gene sequence: CDR1 MNHEY, CDR2 SMNVEV (reference sequence). Germline trimming cut 5 bases from V and 5 bases from J; bases unmatched to any gene: 4. CDR3 length: 13 amino acids. DNA for the CDR3: TGTGCCAGCAGTACATTAGCGGGGGACGAGCAGTACTTC. As protein: CASSTLAGDEQYF.

Ten or more counts support this clonotype. The chain combines TRBV27 with TRBJ2-7; no clear D. CDR1 is MNHEY, CDR2 SMNVEV, per germline (reference sequence). The V end lost 4 bases, the J end lost 6 bases, and 16 bases lay between the germline ends. The CDR3 spans 14 residues. CDR3 sequence: CASSSSSLAGEQYF. The CDR3 bases are TGTGCCAGCAGTTCCTCGTCCCTCGCTGGCGAGCAGTACTTC.

This clonotype has a handful of counts. V gene TRBV7-2 combines with J gene TRBJ1-3, with TRBD1 matching 8 bases. Germline CDR1 is SGHTA and CDR2 is FQGNSA. V was clipped by 6 bases and J by 3 bases; unmatched bases: 7. The CDR3 loop spans 15 amino acids. CDR3 residues: CASRSQGAGGNTIYF. The CDR3 DNA follows: TGTGCCAGCAGAAGCCAGGGGGCGGGTGGAAACACCATATATTTT.

This clonotype was recorded many times. The chain employs TRBV20-1 and TRBJ1-6; no clear D gene. V lost 2 bases and J lost 6, with 5 bases in between. The CDR3 has 12 amino acids. Germline V gene data show CDR1 as DFQATT and CDR2 as SNEGSKA (reference sequence). The CDR3 reads CSARSLNSPLHF. CDR3 coding DNA: TGCAGTGCTAGATCTCTTAATTCACCCCTCCACTTT.

This clonotype was counted only a few times. The chain carries TRBV18 and TRBJ2-5; D is unresolved. CDR1 is KGHSH and CDR2 is LQKENI in the germline V gene. Trimming removed 2 bases at V and 1 base at J, with 11 bases between. CDR3 length: 15 amino acids. The CDR3 coding sequence is TGTGCCAGCTCACCAATACAGACTCTCCAAGAGACCCAGTACTTC. Its translation is CASSPIQTLQETQYF.

This clonotype has ten or more counts. The genes are TRBV6-5 and TRBJ2-1, with D hard to call. V gave up 2 bases and J gave up 1 base, with 9 bases separating them. The germline gives CDR1 MNHEY, CDR2 SVGAGI. This CDR3 is 15 amino acids long. CDR3 loop: CASSYGRPSYNEQFF. CDR3 DNA sequence: TGTGCCAGCAGTTACGGCAGGCCTTCCTACAATGAGCAGTTCTTC.

With regard to this clonotype: Germline and junction disagree at one end, which may indicate a read error. The chain joins TRBV7-3 to TRBJ2-1; 10 bases fit TRBD2. This CDR3 has 16 amino acids. Germline lookup yields CDR1 SGHTA and CDR2 FQGTGA. The CDR3 DNA is TGTGCCACCAGCGCGCAGGTAGCGGGGGGTTACAATGAGCAGTTCTTC. Protein product: CATSAQVAGGYNEQFF.

The chain links TRBV7-2 to TRBJ2-2; tentatively, D is TRBD2 (6 bases). The CDR3 spans 14 residues. V was pared by 10 bases and J by 0 bases, with 12 bases between. The germline gives CDR1 SGHTA, CDR2 FQGNSA. This CDR3 reads CATQAGPNTGELFF. The CDR3 nucleotides are TGTGCCACCCAAGCGGGCCCGAACACCGGGGAGCTGTTTTTT.

Ten or more counts support this clonotype. The genes are TRBV24-1 and TRBJ2-7, with a weak D call TRBD2 (5 bases). V dropped 3 bases and J dropped 0 bases, with 11 bases sitting between them. The CDR3 has 15 amino acids. The germline gives CDR1 KGHDR, CDR2 SFDVKD. The CDR3, as DNA: TGTGCCACCAGTGATATAGCGAAGCCCTCCTACGAGCAGTACTTC. It specifies CATSDIAKPSYEQYF.

This clonotype was seen many times. V and J are TRBV20-1 and TRBJ1-1; perhaps TRBD1 as D (5 bases). Germline assignment: CDR1 DFQATT and CDR2 SNEGSKA (reference sequence). Trimming stripped 3 bases from V and 0 bases from J, with 14 bases between. This CDR3 has 15 amino acids. The CDR3 DNA reads as TGCAGTGCTAGGGTTCGGGGGGGGGTGAACACTGAAGCTTTCTTT. Its translation: CSARVRGGVNTEAFF.

This clonotype was observed a handful of times. The chain joins TRBV24-1 to TRBJ2-3, with TRBD1 identical over 11 bases. Germline CDR1 reads KGHDR; CDR2 reads SFDVKD. Unmatched junction bases numbered 4, after V lost 3 bases and J lost 3 bases. The CDR3 is made up of 16 amino acids. CDR3 DNA: TGTGCCACCAGTGATGTGGACAGGGGGCGAACAGATACGCAGTATTTT. This encodes CATSDVDRGRTDTQYF.

Ten or more counts support this clonotype. The chain has TRBV3-1 and TRBJ2-5, with D unclear. V shed 7 bases and J shed 1 base, with 13 bases lying between them. Germline loops: CDR1 LGHDT, CDR2 YNNKEL (reference sequence). There are 14 residues in the CDR3. The CDR3 protein is CASTPQGPQETQYF. The CDR3, as DNA: TGTGCCAGCACACCCCAAGGTCCCCAAGAGACCCAGTACTTC.

This clonotype has only a few counts. The chain is built from TRBV29-1 and TRBJ2-7; 7 nucleotides line up with TRBD1. CDR3 size: 11 residues. Germline CDR1 reads SQVTM; CDR2 reads ANQGSEA. V trimming: 5 bases; J trimming: 5 bases; junction bases outside the gene matches: 3. The CDR3 reads CSVSTGHEQYF. The CDR3 region has the DNA TGCAGCGTTTCGACAGGGCACGAGCAGTACTTC.

CDR3 DNA: TGCGCCAGCAGCGCCGGGGACACCCGGGGGAAAGAGACCCAGTACTTC. Its translation: CASSAGDTRGKETQYF. This chain uses TRBV5-1 with TRBJ2-5, with D perhaps matching TRBD1 or TRBD2 (6 bases each). With 4 bases removed from V and 3 bases from J, the gap between germline ends came to 19 bases. In germline, CDR1 is SGHRS, CDR2 YFSETQ. The CDR3 has 16 amino acids.

This clonotype was detected only a few times. V is TRBV5-4 and J is TRBJ1-6; D perhaps matches TRBD1 (5 bases). The CDR3 loop spans 18 amino acids. From germline, CDR1 is SGHNT and CDR2 YYREEE (reference sequence). V lost 1 base and J 4 bases, leaving 18 bases between the germline ends. The CDR3 protein is CASSLIRLRDLYNSPLHF. Here the CDR3 DNA reads TGTGCCAGCAGCTTGATTCGGCTCAGGGACCTTTATAATTCACCCCTCCACTTT.

The rearrangement uses TRBV6-1 and TRBJ2-7; D ambiguous. Germline assignment: CDR1 MNHNS and CDR2 SASEGT. Trimming took 3 bases from V and 9 from J, leaving 12 bases between them. The CDR3 extends over 12 amino acids. As DNA, the CDR3 is TGTGCCAGCAGTGAGGACGGTGCCGGGCAGTACTTC. Protein sequence: CASSEDGAGQYF.

The chain uses TRBV3-1 and TRBJ2-1, with 12 positions matching TRBD2. This CDR3 region has 19 residues. CDR1 is LGHDT, CDR2 YNNKEL, per germline (reference sequence). V was clipped by 10 bases and J by 7 bases; unmatched bases: 23. As DNA, the CDR3 is TGTGCCACCACCCACCCTGGGAAGACTAGCGGGAGTAGTTATAATGAGCAGTTCTTC. It codes for CATTHPGKTSGSSYNEQFF.

This clonotype was detected only a few times. V and J are TRBV10-1 and TRBJ2-7; possibly TRBD2 for D (6 bases). With 7 bases removed from V and 2 bases from J, the gap between germline ends came to 24 bases. The CDR3 is made up of 17 amino acids. Germline-derived CDR1 and CDR2 are WNHNN and SYGVQD (reference sequence). The CDR3 sequence: CASTPRAGPLIPYEQYF. The DNA of the CDR3 is TGCGCCAGCACCCCTCGGGCGGGGCCCCTGATCCCCTACGAGCAGTACTTC.

This clonotype was seen only a few times. The chain is built from TRBV7-9 and TRBJ2-7, with 7 bases fitting TRBD2. J gave up 2 bases and V 8 bases, and 12 bases lay outside the gene matches. Germline lookup yields CDR1 SEHNR and CDR2 FQNEAQ (reference sequence). The CDR3 extends over 15 amino acids. CDR3: CASGLNGGVPYEQYF. For the CDR3, the DNA is TGTGCCAGCGGGCTCAATGGGGGGGTCCCCTACGAGCAGTACTTC.

This clonotype was counted at least ten times. J is TRBJ2-2 and V is TRBV3-1; D remains ambiguous. CDR3 size: 14 residues. Germline V lookup: CDR1 LGHDT, CDR2 YNNKEL (reference sequence). V was cut by 2 bases and J by 1 base, with 5 bases left in between. CDR3 DNA sequence: TGTGCCAGCAGCCAATTCAGGAACACCGGGGAGCTGTTTTTT. Residues: CASSQFRNTGELFF.